Here is one T cell receptor beta chain with its context. The RNA input was 0.5 to 1 ug, and it was reverse transcribed with random hexamers. TCRdb recomputed calls from the immunoSEQ multiplex PCR reads with MiXCR, one row per CDR3 protein. The table lists tens of thousands of distinct CDR3 sequences, over 85% of them singletons. This record belongs to a study of CD8 T cells in Susac syndrome. Germline values: CDR1 LGHDT, CDR2 YNNKEL (reference sequence). Between the trimmed V and J ends, which lost 4 bases and 0 bases, there was a span of 15 bases. This CDR3 contains 16 residues. The source material was CD8+ T cells from PBMCs. The origin of this receptor is a human donor with multiple sclerosis. The chain has TRBV3-1 and TRBJ1-1; maybe TRBD1 (6 bases). The CDR3 here is CASSPRTVLMNTEAFF. CDR3 nucleotide sequence: TGTGCCAGCAGCCCCCGGACAGTTCTTATGAACACTGAAGCTTTCTTT.